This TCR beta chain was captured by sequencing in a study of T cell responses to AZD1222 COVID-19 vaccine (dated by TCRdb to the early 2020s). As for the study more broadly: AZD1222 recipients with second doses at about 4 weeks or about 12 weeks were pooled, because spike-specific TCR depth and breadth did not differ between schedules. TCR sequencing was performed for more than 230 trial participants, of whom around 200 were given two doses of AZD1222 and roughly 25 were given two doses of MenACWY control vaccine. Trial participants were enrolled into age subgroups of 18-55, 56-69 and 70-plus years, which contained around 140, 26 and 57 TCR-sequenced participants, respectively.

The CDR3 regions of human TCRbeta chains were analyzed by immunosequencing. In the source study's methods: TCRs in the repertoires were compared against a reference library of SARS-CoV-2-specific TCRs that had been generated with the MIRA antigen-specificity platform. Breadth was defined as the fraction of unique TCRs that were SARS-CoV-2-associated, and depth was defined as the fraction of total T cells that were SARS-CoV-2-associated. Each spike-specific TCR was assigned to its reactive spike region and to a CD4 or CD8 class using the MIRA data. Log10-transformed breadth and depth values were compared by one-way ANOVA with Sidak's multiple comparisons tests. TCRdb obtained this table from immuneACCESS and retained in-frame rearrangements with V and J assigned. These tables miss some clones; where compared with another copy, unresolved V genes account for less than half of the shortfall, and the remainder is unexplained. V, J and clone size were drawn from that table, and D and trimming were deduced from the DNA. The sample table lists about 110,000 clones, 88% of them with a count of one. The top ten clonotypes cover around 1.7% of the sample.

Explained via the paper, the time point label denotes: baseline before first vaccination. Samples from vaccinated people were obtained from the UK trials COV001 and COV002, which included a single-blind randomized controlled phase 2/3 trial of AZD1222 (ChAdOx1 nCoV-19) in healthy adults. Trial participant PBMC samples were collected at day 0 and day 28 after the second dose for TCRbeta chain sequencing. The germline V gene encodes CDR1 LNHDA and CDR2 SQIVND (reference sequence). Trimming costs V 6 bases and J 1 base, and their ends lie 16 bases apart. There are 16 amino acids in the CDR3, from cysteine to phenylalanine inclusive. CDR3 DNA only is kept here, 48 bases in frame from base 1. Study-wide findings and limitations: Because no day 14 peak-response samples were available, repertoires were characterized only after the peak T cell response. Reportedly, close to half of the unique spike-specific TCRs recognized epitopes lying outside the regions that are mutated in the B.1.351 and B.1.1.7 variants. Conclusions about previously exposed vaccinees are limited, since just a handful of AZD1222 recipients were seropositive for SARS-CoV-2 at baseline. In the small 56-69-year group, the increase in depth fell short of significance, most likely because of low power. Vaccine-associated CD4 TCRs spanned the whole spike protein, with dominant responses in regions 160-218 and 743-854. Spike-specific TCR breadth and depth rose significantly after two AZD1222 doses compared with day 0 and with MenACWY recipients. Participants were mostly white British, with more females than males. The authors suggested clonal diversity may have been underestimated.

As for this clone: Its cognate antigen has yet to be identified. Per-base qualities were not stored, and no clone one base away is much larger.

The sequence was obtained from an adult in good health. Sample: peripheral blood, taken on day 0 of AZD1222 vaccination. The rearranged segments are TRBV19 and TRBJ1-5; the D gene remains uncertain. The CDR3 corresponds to CASRLQRGPSNQPQHF. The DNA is TGTGCCAGTAGGTTACAAAGAGGGCCCAGCAATCAGCCCCAGCATTTT.